This entry is about one T cell receptor beta chain. The CDR3 sequence is 14 residues long. From germline, CDR1 is SQVTM and CDR2 ANQGSEA. V gave up 0 bases and J gave up 5 bases; unmatched junction bases: 6. The sample originates from a study of T-cell memory formation after mild COVID-19. In TCRdb, the 5' RACE reads were re-called with MiXCR into one record per CDR3 protein. The sample records under 600,000 distinct CDR3 sequences, less than 25% being singletons. Material for sequencing was PBMCs or a T cell subset sorted from them (not recorded which). This chain joins TRBV29-1 and TRBJ2-7; 8 nucleotides agree with TRBD1. This clonotype was obtained from an adult woman who had mild COVID-19 (a few samples of this study predate the infection). Cell type and time point are not known. The CDR3 sequence: CSVEDRGQGHEQYF. In nucleotides, the CDR3 is TGCAGCGTTGAAGATCGAGGACAGGGCCACGAGCAGTACTTC.